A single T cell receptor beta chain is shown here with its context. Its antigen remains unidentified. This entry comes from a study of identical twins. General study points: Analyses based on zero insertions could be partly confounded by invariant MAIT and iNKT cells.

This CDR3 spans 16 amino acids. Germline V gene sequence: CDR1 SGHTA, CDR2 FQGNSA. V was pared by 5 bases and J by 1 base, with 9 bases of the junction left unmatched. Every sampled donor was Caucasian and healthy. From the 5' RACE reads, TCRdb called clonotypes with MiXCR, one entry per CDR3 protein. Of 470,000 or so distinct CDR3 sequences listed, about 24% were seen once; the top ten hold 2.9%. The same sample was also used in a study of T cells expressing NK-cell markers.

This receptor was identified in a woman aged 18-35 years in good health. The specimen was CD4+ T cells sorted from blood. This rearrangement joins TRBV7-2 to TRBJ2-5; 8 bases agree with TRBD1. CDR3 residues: CASSPVVRGLQETQYF. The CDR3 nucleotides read TGTGCCAGCAGCCCTGTGGTCAGGGGGCTCCAAGAGACCCAGTACTTC.